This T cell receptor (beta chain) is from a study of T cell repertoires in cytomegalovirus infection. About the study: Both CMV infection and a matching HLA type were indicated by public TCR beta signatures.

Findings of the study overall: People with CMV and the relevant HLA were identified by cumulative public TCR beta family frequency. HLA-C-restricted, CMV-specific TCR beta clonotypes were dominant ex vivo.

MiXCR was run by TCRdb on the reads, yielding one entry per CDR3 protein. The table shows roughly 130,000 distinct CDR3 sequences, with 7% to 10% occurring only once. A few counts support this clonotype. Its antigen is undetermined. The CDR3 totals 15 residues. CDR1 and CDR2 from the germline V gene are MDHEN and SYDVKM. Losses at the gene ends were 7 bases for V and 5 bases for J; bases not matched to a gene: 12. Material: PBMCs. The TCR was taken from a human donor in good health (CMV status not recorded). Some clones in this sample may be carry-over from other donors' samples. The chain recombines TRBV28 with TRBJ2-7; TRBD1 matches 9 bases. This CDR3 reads CASTLSGTGRHEQYF. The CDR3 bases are TGTGCCAGCACCTTATCCGGGACAGGGCGCCACGAGCAGTACTTC.